Sequencing of this T cell receptor (beta chain) was carried out in a study of blood T cell repertoires in COVID-19. Original data processing: Nucleated cell number was recorded as an estimate derived from reference gene primer amplification. The repertoire was sequenced with immunoSEQ multiplex PCR; TCRdb's copy has only in-frame clones and lacks some. Clone size and the V and J calls come from that table; the DNA yielded D and trimming. The sample includes 97,000 or so clones, about nine tenths of them seen just once. Germline V gene lookup returns CDR1 LGHNA and CDR2 YSLEER. With 4 bases clipped from V and 1 base from J, the junction kept 3 bases outside the gene matches. The CDR3 covers 16 residues.

This TCR derives from a woman in her 50s with COVID-19, enrolled during active disease. Sequencing used peripheral blood. The chain couples TRBV4-3 to TRBJ2-3; TRBD2 matches at 12 bases. CDR3 amino acids: CASSPRLAGGTDTQYF. CDR3 coding DNA: TGCGCCAGCAGCCCAAGACTAGCGGGGGGCACAGATACGCAGTATTTT.